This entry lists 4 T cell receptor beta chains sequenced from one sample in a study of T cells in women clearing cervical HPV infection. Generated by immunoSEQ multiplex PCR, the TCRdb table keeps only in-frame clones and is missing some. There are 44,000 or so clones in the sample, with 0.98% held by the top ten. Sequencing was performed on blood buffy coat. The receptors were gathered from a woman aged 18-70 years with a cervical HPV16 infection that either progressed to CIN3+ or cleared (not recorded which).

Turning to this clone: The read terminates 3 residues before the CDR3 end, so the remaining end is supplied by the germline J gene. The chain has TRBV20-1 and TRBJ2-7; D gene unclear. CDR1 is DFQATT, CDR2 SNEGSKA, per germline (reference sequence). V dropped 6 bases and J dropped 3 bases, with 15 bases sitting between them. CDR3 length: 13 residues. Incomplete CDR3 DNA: TGCAGTGCAGTCGACACCCTAAACTACGAG. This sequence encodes CSAVDTLNYE. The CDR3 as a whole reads CSAVDTLNYEQYF.

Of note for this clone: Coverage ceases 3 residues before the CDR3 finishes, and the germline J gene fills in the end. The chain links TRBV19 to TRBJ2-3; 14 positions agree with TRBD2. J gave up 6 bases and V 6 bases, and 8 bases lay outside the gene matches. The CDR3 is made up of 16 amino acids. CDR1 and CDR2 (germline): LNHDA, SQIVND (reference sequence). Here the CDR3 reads CASSQGLAGVFDTQYF. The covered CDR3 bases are TGTGCCAGTAGCCAGGGACTAGCGGGGGTGTTTGATACG.

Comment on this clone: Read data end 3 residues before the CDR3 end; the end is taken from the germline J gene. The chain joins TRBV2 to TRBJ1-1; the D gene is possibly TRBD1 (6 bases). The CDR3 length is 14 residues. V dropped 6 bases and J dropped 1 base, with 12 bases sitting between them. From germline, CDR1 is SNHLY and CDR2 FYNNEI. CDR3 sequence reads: CASSGGQRNTEAFF. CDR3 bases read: TGTGCCAGCAGCGGAGGACAGAGGAACACTGAA. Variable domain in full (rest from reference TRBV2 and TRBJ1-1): EPEVTQTPSHQVTQMGQEVILRCVPISNHLYFYWYRQILGQKVEFLVSFYNNEISEKSEIFDDQFSVERPDGSNFTLKIRSTKLEDSAMYFCASSGGQRNTEAFFGQGTRLTVV.

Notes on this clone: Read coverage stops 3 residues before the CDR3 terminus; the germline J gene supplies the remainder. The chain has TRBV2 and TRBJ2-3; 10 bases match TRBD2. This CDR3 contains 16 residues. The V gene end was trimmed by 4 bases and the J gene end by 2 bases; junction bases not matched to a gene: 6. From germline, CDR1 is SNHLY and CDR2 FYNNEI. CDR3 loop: CASSAPLAGNTDTQYF. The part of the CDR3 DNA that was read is TGTGCCAGCAGTGCCCCACTAGCGGGGAACACAGATACG. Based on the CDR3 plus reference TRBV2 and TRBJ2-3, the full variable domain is EPEVTQTPSHQVTQMGQEVILRCVPISNHLYFYWYRQILGQKVEFLVSFYNNEISEKSEIFDDQFSVERPDGSNFTLKIRSTKLEDSAMYFCASSAPLAGNTDTQYFGPGTRLTVL.